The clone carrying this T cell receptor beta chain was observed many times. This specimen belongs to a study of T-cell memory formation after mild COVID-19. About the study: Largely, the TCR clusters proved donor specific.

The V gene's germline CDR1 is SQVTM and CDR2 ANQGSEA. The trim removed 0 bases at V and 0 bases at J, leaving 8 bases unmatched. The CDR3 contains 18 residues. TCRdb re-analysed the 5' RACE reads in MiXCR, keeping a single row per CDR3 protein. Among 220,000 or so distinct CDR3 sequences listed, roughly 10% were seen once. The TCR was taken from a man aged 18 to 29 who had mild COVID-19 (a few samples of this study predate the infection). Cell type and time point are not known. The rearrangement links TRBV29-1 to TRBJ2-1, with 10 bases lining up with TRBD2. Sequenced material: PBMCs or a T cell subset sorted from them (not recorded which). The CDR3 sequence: CSVEDPVSGGPSYNEQFF. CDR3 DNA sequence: TGCAGCGTTGAAGATCCCGTTAGCGGGGGGCCCTCCTACAATGAGCAGTTCTTC.